This T cell receptor (beta chain) was obtained from a study of T-cell memory formation after mild COVID-19. Overall study results and limits: Contracting clones from day 15 to 85 had balanced CD4/CD8; later expanders favoured CD4+.

This CDR3 has 16 amino acids. The ends lost 6 bases at V and 3 bases at J; junction bases unmatched: 8. Germline-derived CDR1 and CDR2 are MNHNS and SASEGT. This clonotype was picked up a small number of times. Its target is unknown. In TCRdb, the 5' RACE reads were re-called with MiXCR into one record per CDR3 protein. The table shows 500,000 to 600,000 distinct CDR3 sequences, with approximately 18% occurring only once. The J gene is TRBJ2-3, the V gene TRBV6-1; 11 nucleotides align to TRBD2. What was sequenced was PBMCs or a T cell subset sorted from them (not recorded which). The sequence was obtained from an adult woman who had mild COVID-19 (a few samples of this study predate the infection). Cell type and time point are not known. The DNA of the CDR3 is TGTGCCAGCAGCCGCCTGACTAGCGGGGATACAGATACGCAGTATTTT. Translation: CASSRLTSGDTDTQYF.